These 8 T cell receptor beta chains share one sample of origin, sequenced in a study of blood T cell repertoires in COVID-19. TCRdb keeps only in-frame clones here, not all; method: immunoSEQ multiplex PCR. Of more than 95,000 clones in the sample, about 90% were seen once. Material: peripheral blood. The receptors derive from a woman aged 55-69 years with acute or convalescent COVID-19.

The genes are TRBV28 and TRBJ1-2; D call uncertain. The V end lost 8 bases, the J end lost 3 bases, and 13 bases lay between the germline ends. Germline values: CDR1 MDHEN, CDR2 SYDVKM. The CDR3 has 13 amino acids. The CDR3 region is CASWSQADYGYTF. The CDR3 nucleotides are TGTGCCAGCTGGTCGCAGGCCGACTATGGCTACACCTTC.

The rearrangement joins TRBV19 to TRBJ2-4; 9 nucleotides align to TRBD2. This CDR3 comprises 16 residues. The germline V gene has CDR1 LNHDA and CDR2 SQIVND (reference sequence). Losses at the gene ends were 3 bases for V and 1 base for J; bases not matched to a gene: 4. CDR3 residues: CASSIQTSGAKNIQYF. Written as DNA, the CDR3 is TGTGCCAGTAGTATTCAAACTAGCGGGGCCAAAAACATTCAGTACTTC.

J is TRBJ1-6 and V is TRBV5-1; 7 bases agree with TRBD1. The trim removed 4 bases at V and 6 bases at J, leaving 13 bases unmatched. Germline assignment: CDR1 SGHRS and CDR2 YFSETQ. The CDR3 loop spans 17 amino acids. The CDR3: CASSPTPQQGGNSPLHF. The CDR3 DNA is TGCGCCAGCAGCCCGACCCCACAGCAGGGGGGTAATTCACCCCTCCACTTT.

CDR3 protein: CASPSGSPYNEQFF. CDR3 in DNA: TGTGCCAGCCCTAGCGGGAGCCCCTACAATGAGCAGTTCTTC. This chain joins TRBV18 and TRBJ2-1; 10 bases agree with TRBD2. The trim removed 8 bases at V and 2 bases at J, leaving 3 bases unmatched. Per the germline V gene, CDR1 is KGHSH and CDR2 is LQKENI. There are 14 residues in the CDR3.

The CDR3 sequence is CASSSESTGPYGYTF. The CDR3 DNA sequence: TGTGCCAGCAGCTCGGAGAGCACAGGGCCGTATGGCTACACCTTC. The chain joins TRBV13 to TRBJ1-2; TRBD1 is a possible D gene (6 bases). The CDR3 is 15 residues long. Germline V gives CDR1 PRHDT, CDR2 FYEKMQ (reference sequence). Trimming took off 4 bases at V and 5 bases at J, with 17 bases between the two ends. Based on the CDR3 plus reference TRBV13 and TRBJ1-2, the full variable domain is AAGVIQSPRHLIKEKRETATLKCYPIPRHDTVYWYQQGPGQDPQFLISFYEKMQSDKGSIPDRFSAQQFSDYHSELNMSSLELGDSALYFCASSSESTGPYGYTFGSGTRLTVV.

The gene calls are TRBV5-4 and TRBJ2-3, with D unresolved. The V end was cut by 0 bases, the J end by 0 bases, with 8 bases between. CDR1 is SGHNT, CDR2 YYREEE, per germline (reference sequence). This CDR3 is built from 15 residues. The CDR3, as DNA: TGTGCCAGCAGCTTGGAGGCGGCTAGCACAGATACGCAGTATTTT. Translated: CASSLEAASTDTQYF.

The CDR3 loop is CASSSTGTVTYEQYF. Here the CDR3 DNA reads TGTGCCAGCAGTTCCACCGGGACAGTAACCTACGAGCAGTACTTC. The chain recombines TRBV27 with TRBJ2-7, with TRBD1 identical over 7 bases. From germline, CDR1 is MNHEY and CDR2 SMNVEV (reference sequence). Trimming took 4 bases from V and 2 from J; bases not matched to a gene: 8. The CDR3 is 15 amino acids.

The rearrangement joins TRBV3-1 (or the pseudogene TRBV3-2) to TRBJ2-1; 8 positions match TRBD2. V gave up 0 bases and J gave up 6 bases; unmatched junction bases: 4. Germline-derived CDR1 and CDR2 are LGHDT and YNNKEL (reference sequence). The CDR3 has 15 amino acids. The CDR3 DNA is TGTGCCAGCAGCCAAGATTCGCGGGAGGTCAATGAGCAGTTCTTC. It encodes CASSQDSREVNEQFF.